This T cell receptor beta chain comes out of a study of spatial heterogeneity in lung cancer. Study-level results: Intratumoral expanded alpha and beta TCR counts were found to track tumor mutation counts.

Time point of the sample: sample taken at primary tumor resection. MiXCR, run by TCRdb on the 5' RACE reads, gives a single entry per CDR3 protein. Seen here are approximately 25,000 distinct CDR3 sequences, roughly 9% observed once, and the top ten hold around 7.3%. This clonotype was counted ten times or more. Its antigen remains unidentified. The sequence was obtained from a male donor with early-stage non-small cell lung cancer. Sequenced here: lung tumor tissue, sampled at surgery.

The CDR3 here is CASSVGTDSYNEQFF. The CDR3 nucleotides read TGTGCCAGCAGCGTAGGGACGGATTCCTACAATGAGCAGTTCTTC. This chain joins TRBV9 and TRBJ2-1, with unresolved D. The V and J ends lost 0 bases and 1 base respectively, with 8 bases between them. Germline loops: CDR1 SGDLS, CDR2 YYNGEE. This CDR3 contains 15 residues.